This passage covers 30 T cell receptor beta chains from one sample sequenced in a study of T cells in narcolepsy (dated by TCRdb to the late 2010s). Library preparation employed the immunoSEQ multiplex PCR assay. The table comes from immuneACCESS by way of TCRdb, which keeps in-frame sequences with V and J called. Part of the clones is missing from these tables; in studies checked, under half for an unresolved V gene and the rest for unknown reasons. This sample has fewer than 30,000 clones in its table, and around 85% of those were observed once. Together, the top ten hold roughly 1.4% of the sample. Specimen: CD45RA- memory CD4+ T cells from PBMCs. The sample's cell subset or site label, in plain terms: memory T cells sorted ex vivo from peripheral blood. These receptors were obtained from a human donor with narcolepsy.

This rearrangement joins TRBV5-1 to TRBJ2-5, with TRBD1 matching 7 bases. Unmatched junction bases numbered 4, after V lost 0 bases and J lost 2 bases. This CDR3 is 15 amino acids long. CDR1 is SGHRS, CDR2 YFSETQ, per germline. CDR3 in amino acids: CASSLDGRGQETQYF. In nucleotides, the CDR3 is TGCGCCAGCAGCTTGGACGGCAGGGGGCAAGAGACCCAGTACTTC.

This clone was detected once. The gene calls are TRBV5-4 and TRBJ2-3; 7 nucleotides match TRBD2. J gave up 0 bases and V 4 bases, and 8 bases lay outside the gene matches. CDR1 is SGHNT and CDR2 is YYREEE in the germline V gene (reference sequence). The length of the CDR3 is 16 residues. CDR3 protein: CASSLGAGLSTDTQYF. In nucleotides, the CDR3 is TGTGCCAGCAGCCTCGGAGCGGGACTTAGCACAGATACGCAGTATTTT.

The CDR3 loop is CASSSKDRRFSYEQYF. In nucleotides, the CDR3 is TGTGCCAGCAGTTCTAAGGACAGGAGATTTTCCTACGAGCAGTACTTC. The chain recombines TRBV27 with TRBJ2-7; 7 nucleotides line up with TRBD1. There are 16 residues in the CDR3. V was pared by 4 bases and J by 1 base, with 10 bases of the junction left unmatched. The germline V gene encodes CDR1 MNHEY and CDR2 SMNVEV (reference sequence).

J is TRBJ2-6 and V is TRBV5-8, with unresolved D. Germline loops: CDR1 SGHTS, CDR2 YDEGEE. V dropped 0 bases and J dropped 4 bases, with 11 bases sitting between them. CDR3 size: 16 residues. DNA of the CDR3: TGTGCCAGCAGCTTGGAGCGAATCTCAGGGGCCAACGTCCTGACTTTC. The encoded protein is CASSLERISGANVLTF.

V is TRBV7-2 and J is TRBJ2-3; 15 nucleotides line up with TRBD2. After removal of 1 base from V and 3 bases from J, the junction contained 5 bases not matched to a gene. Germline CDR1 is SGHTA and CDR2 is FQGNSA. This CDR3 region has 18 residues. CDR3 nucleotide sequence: TGTGCCAGCAGCTTAGAATGGGGACTAGCGGGAGGTACAGATACGCAGTATTTT. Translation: CASSLEWGLAGGTDTQYF.

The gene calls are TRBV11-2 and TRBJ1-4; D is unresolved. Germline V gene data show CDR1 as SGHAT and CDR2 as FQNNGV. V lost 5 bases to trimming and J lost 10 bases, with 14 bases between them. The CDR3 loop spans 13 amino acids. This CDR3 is CASSPIGRRKLFF. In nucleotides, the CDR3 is TGTGCCAGCAGCCCGATAGGCAGGCGAAAACTGTTTTTT. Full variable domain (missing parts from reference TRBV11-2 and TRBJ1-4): EAGVAQSPRYKIIEKRQSVAFWCNPISGHATLYWYQQILGQGPKLLIQFQNNGVVDDSQLPKDRFSAERLKGVDSTLKIQPAKLEDSAVYLCASSPIGRRKLFFGSGTQLSVL.

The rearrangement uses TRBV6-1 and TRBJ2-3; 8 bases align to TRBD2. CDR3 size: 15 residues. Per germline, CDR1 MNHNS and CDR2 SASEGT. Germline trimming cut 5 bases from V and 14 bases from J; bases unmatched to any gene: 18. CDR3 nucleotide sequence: TGTGCCAGCAGTCGCCCGGGACTAGAATCAATTAAGCCGTATTTT. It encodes CASSRPGLESIKPYF.

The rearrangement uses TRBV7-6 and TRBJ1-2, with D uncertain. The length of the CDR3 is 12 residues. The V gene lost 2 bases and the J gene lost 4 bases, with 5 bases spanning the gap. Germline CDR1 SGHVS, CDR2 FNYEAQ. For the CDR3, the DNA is TGTGCCAGCAGCTTATCAGGCTATGGCTACACCTTC. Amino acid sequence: CASSLSGYGYTF.

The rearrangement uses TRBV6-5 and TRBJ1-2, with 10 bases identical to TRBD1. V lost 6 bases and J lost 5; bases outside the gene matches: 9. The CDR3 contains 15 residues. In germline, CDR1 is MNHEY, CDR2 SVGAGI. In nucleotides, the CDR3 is TGTGCCAGCAGACCCAGGGACAGGGGATTATATGGCTACACCTTC. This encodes CASRPRDRGLYGYTF.

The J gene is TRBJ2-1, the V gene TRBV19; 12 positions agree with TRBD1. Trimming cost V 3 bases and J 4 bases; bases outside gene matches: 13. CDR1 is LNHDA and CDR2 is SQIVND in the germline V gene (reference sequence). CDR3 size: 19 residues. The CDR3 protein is CASSMSGQGASGTYNEQFF. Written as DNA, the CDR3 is TGTGCCAGTAGTATGTCGGGACAGGGGGCTAGCGGGACTTACAATGAGCAGTTCTTC.

CDR3 region: CASSISGYGYTF. Written as DNA, the CDR3 is TGTGCCAGCAGTATCTCGGGCTATGGCTACACCTTC. The chain has TRBV2 and TRBJ1-2; no definite D call. Per the germline V gene, CDR1 is SNHLY and CDR2 is FYNNEI. The CDR3 totals 12 residues. Between the trimmed V and J ends, which lost 5 bases and 4 bases, there was a span of 8 bases.

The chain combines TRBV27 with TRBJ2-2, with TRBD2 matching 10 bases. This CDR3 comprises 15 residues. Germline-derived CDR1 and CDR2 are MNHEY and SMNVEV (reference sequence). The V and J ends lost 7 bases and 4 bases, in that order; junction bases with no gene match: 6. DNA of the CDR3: TGTGCCAGCAATCAGCGGGGGGGAGGCACCGGGGAGCTGTTTTTT. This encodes CASNQRGGGTGELFF.

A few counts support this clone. This CDR3 is CASSTTDRYTGNTIYF. CDR3 nucleotide sequence: TGTGCCAGCAGCACCACGGACAGGTACACTGGAAACACCATATATTTT. This rearrangement joins TRBV5-5 to TRBJ1-3; 7 nucleotides agree with TRBD1. CDR1 is SGHKS, CDR2 YYEKEE, per germline (reference sequence). V lost 4 bases to trimming and J lost 2 bases; unmatched junction nucleotides: 9. CDR3 size: 16 residues.

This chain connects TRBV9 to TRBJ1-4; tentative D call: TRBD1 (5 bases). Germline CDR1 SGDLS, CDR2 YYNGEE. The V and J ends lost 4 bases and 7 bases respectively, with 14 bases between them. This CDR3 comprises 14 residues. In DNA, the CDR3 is TGTGCCAGCAGCAGACAGTTCGGAAGTGAAAAACTGTTTTTT. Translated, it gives CASSRQFGSEKLFF. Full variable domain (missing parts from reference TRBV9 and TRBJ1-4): DSGVTQTPKHLITATGQRVTLRCSPRSGDLSVYWYQQSLDQGLQFLIQYYNGEERAKGNILERFSAQQFPDLHSELNLSSLELGDSALYFCASSRQFGSEKLFFGSGTQLSVL.

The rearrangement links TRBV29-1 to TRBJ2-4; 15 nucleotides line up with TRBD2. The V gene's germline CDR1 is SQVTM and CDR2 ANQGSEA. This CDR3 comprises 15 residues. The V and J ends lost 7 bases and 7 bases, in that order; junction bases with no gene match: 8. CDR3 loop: CSARTSGRAGNIQYF. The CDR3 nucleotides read TGCAGCGCTAGGACTAGCGGGAGGGCCGGGAACATTCAGTACTTC.

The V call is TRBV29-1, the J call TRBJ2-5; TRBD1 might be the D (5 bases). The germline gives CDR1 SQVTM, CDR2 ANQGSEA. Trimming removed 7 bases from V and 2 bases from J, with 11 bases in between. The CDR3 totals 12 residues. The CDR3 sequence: CSGGREQETQYF. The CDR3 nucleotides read TGCAGCGGGGGCAGGGAACAAGAGACCCAGTACTTC.

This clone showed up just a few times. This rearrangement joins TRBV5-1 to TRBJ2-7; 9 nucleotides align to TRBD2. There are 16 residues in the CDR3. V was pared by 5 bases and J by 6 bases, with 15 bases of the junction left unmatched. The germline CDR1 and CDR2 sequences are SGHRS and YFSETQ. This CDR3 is CASRPLGLAQPGEQYF. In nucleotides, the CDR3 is TGCGCCAGCAGACCCCTGGGACTAGCTCAACCCGGCGAGCAGTACTTC.

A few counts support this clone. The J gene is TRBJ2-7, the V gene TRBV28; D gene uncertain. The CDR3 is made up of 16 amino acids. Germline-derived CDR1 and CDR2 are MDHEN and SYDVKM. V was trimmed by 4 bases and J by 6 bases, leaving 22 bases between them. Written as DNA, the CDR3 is TGTGCCAGCAGTTCGACTCGGATTCCGAGATTGTTCGAGCAGTACTTC. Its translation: CASSSTRIPRLFEQYF.

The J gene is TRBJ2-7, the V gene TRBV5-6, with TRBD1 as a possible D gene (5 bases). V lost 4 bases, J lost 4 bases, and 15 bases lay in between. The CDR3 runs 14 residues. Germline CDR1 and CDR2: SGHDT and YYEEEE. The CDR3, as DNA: TGTGCCAGCAGCCGCAGGGATCTAAAATACGAGCAGTACTTC. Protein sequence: CASSRRDLKYEQYF.

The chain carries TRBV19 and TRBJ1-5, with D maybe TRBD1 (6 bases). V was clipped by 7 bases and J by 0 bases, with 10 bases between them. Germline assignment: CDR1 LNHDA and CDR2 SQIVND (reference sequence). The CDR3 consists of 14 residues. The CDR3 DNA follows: TGTGCCAGTACAGGACAGAATAGCAATCAGCCCCAGCATTTT. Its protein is CASTGQNSNQPQHF.

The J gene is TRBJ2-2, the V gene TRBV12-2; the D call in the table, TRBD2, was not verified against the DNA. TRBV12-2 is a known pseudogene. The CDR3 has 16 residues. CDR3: CASRFKRLPSSGELFF. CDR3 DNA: TGTGCAAGTCGCTTCAAGAGGCTACCCTCCTCCGGGGAGCTGTTTTTT.

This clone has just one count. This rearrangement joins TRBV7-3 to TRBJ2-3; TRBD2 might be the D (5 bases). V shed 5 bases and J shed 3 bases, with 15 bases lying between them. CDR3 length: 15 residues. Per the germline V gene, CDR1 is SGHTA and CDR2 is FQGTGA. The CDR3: CASSLRDGVTDTQYF. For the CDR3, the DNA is TGTGCCAGCAGCCTACGGGATGGGGTAACAGATACGCAGTATTTT.

For the CDR3, the DNA is TGTGCCTCCTCCTTAAACAGGGAAGGGAAACTGTTTTTT. Translation: CASSLNREGKLFF. The chain links TRBV7-3 to TRBJ1-4; D perhaps matches TRBD1 (6 bases). This CDR3 region has 13 residues. The V gene lost 11 bases and the J gene lost 11 bases, with 21 bases spanning the gap. Germline CDR1 and CDR2: SGHTA and FQGTGA. The complete variable domain, with remaining parts taken from reference TRBV7-3 and TRBJ1-4, reads GAGVSQTPSNKVTEKGKYVELRCDPISGHTALYWYRQSLGQGPEFLIYFQGTGAADDSGLPNDRFFAVRPEGSVSTLKIQRTERGDSAVYLCASSLNREGKLFFGSGTQLSVL.

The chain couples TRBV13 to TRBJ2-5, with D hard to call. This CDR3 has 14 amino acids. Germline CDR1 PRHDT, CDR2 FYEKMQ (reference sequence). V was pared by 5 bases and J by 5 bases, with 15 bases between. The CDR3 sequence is CASSLTSTGETQYF. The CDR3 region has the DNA TGTGCCAGCAGCCTGACATCCACTGGGGAGACCCAGTACTTC.

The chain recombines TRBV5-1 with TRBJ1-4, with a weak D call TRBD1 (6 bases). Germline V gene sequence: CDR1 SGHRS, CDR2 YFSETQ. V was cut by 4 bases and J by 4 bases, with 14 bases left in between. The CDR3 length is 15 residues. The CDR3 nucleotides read TGCGCCAGCAGCGGGACACAGGCCTTTAATGAAAAACTGTTTTTT. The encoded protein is CASSGTQAFNEKLFF.

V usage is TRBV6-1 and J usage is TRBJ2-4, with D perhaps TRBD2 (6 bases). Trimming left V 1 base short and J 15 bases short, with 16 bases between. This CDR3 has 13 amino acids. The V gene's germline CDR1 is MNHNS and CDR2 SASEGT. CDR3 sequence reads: CASSEDRRRARYF. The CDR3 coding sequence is TGTGCCAGCAGTGAAGATCGGCGGAGGGCACGGTACTTC.

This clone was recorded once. CDR3 nucleotides: TGCGCCAGCAGCTTGGGAGTCTTTAAAGAGACCCAGTACTTC. Amino acid sequence: CASSLGVFKETQYF. This chain links TRBV5-1 with TRBJ2-5; D is undetermined. Germline V CDR1 and CDR2: SGHRS, YFSETQ. V lost 0 bases and J 3 bases, leaving 9 bases between the germline ends. The CDR3 length is 14 residues.

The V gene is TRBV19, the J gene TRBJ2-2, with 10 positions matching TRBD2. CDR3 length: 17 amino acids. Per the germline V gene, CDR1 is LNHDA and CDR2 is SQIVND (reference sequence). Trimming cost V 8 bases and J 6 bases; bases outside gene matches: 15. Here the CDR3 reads CASHSIRSGRFAGELFF. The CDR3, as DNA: TGTGCCAGTCATAGTATCCGTAGCGGGAGGTTTGCCGGGGAGCTGTTTTTT. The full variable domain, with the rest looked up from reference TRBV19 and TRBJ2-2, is DGGITQSPKYLFRKEGQNVTLSCEQNLNHDAMYWYRQDPGQGLRLIYYSQIVNDFQKGDIAEGYSVSREKKESFPLTVTSAQKNPTAFYLCASHSIRSGRFAGELFFGEGSRLTVL.

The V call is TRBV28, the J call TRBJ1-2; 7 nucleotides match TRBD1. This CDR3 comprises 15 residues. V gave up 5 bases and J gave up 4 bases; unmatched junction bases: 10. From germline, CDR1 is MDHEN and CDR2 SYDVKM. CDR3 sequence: CASSPPGQNFYGYTF. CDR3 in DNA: TGTGCCAGCAGTCCTCCGGGACAGAATTTCTATGGCTACACCTTC.

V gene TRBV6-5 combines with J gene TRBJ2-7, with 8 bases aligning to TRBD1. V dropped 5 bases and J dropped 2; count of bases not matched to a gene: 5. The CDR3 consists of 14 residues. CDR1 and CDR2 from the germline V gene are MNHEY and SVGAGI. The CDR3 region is CASSAGGFAYEQYF. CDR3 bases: TGTGCCAGCAGTGCAGGGGGCTTCGCCTACGAGCAGTACTTC.